This TCR beta chain was found in a study of T cell clusters in autoimmune cytopenias. Each sample's input was about 270 ng genomic DNA, some 40,000 genome equivalents. This clonotype is called large based on its frequency. TRB was amplified by touch-down multiplex PCR, primer pools A and B combined. Reanalyzing the multiplex PCR reads, TCRdb keeps one entry per CDR3 protein, without DNA. The sample's table shows 2,000 or so distinct CDR3 sequences. The CDR3 sequence is 13 residues long. Germline V gene data show CDR1 as SQVTM and CDR2 as ANQGSEA. This chain connects TRBV29-1 to TRBJ1-6; TCRdb selects TRBD1, and the lack of DNA leaves this call unchecked. The specimen sequenced was peripheral blood. The sequence was obtained from a human donor with an autoimmune cytopenia or autoimmune hepatitis (not recorded which). This CDR3 reads CSVREQGDSPLHF. Combining the CDR3 with reference TRBV29-1 and TRBJ1-6 gives the whole variable domain SAVISQKPSRDICQRGTSLTIQCQVDSQVTMMFWYRQQPGQSLTLIATANQGSEATYESGFVIDKFPISRPNLTFSTLTVSNMSPEDSSIYLCSVREQGDSPLHFGNGTRLTVT.